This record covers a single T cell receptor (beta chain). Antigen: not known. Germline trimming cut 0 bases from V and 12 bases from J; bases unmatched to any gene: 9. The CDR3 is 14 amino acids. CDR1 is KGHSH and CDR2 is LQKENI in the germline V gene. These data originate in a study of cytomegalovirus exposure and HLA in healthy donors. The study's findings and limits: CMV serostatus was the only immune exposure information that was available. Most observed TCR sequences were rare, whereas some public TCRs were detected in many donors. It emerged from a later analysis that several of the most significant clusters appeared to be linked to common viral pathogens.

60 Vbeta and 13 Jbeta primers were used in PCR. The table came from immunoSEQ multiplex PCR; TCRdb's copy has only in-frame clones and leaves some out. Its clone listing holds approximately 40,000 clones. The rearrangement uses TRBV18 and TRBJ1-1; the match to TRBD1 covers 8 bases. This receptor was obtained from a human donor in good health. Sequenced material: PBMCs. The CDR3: CASSPPDRAWLTFF. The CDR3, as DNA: TGTGCCAGCTCACCACCGGACAGGGCATGGTTAACTTTCTTT.